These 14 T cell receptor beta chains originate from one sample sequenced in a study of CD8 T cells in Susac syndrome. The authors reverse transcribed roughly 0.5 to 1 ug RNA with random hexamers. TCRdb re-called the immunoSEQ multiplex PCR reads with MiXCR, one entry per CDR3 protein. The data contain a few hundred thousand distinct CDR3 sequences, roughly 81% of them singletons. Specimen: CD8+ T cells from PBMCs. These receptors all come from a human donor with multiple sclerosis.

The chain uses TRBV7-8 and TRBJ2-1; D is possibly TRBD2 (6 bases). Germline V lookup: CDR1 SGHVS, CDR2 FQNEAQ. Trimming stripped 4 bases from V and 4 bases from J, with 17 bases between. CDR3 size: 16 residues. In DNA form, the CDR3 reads TGTGCCAGCAGCTGGCGGAGGGCAGTTCCATACAATGAGCAGTTCTTC. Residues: CASSWRRAVPYNEQFF. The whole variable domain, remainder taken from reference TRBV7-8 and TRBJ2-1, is GAGVSQSPRYKVAKRGQDVALRCDPISGHVSLFWYQQALGQGPEFLTYFQNEAQLDKSGLPSDRFFAERPEGSVSTLKIQRTQQEDSAVYLCASSWRRAVPYNEQFFGPGTRLTVL.

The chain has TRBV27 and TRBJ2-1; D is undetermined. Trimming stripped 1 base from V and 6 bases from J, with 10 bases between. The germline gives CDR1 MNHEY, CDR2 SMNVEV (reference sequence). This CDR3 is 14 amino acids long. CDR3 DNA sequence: TGTGCCAGCAGTTTATTGGCGGCAGCCAATGAGCAGTTCTTC. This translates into CASSLLAAANEQFF.

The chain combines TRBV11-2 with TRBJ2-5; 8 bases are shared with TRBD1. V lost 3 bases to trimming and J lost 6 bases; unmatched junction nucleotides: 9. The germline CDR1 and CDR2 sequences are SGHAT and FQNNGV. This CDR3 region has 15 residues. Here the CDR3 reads CASSFPGQGRKTQYF. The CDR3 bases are TGTGCCAGCAGCTTCCCCGGACAGGGAAGGAAGACCCAGTACTTC.

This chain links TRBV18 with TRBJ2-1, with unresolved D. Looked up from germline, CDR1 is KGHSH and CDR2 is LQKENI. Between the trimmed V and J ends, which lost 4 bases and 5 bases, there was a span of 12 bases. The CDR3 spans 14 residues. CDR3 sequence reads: CASSRFPGDNEQFF. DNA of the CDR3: TGTGCCAGCTCACGGTTTCCAGGAGACAATGAGCAGTTCTTC.

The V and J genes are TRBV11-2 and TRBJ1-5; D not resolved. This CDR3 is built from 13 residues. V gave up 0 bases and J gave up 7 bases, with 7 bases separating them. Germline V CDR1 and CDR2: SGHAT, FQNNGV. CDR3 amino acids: CASSLEHPQPQHF. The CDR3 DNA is TGTGCCAGCAGCTTAGAGCATCCCCAGCCCCAGCATTTT.

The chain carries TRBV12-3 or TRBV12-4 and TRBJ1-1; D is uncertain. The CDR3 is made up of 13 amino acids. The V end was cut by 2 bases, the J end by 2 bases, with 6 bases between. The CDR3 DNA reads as TGTGCCAGCAGTTTATCACTAAACACTGAAGCTTTCTTT. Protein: CASSLSLNTEAFF.

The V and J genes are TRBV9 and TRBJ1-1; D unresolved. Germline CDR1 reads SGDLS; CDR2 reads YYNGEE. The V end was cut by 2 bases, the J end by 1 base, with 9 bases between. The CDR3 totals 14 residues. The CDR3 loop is CASSVRASNTEAFF. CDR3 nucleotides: TGTGCCAGCAGCGTCCGGGCTTCGAACACTGAAGCTTTCTTT.

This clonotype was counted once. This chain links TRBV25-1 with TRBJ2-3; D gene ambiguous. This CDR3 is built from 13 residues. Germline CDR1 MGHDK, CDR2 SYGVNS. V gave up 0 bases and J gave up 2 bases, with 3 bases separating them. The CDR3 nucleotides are TGTGCCAGCAGTGAATACTCCACAGATACGCAGTATTTT. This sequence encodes CASSEYSTDTQYF. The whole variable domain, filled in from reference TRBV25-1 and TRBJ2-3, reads EADIYQTPRYLVIGTGKKITLECSQTMGHDKMYWYQQDPGMELHLIHYSYGVNSTEKGDLSSESTVSRIRTEHFPLTLESARPSHTSQYLCASSEYSTDTQYFGPGTRLTVL.

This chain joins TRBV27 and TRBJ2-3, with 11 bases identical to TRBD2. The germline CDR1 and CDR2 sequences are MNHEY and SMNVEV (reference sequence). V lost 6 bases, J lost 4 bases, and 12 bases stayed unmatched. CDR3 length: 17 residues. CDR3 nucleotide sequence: TGTGCCAGCAGCTTAACCCCTACTAGCGGGAGCCCAGATACGCAGTATTTT. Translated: CASSLTPTSGSPDTQYF.

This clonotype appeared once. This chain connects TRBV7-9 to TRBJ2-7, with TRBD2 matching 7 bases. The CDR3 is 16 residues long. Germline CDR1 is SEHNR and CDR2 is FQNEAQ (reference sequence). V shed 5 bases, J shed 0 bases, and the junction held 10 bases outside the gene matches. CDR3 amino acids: CASSPTGGLSSYEQYF. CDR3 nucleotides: TGTGCCAGCAGCCCTACGGGAGGATTGAGCTCCTACGAGCAGTACTTC.

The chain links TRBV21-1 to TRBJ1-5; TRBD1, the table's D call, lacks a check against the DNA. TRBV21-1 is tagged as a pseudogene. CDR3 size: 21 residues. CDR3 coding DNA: TGTGCCAGCAGCCGAAAGGGGGGGCAGGGGAAGAGCAGCAACCCCAATCAGCCCCAGCATTTT. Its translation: CASSRKGGQGKSSNPNQPQHF.

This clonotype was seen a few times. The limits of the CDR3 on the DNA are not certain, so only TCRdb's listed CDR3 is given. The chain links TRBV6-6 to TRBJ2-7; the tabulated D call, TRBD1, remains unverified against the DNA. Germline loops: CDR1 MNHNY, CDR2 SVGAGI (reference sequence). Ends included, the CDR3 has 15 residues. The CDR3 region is CASILGAGGSYEQYF.

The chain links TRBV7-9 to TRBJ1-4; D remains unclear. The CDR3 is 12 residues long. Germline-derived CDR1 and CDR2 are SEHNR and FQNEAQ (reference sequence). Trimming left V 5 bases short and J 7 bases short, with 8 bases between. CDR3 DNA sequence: TGTGCCAGCAGCCCTGTGGGTGAAAAACTGTTTTTT. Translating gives CASSPVGEKLFF.

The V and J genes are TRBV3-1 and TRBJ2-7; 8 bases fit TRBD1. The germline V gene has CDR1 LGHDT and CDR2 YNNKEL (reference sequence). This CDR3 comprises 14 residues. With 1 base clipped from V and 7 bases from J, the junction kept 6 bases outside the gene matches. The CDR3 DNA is TGTGCCAGCAGCCAAGCCAGGGGGCTTAAGGAGCAGTACTTC. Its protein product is CASSQARGLKEQYF.